This TCR beta chain was observed in a study of CD8 T cells in ankylosing spondylitis. In the case of this clonotype: Its antigen is unknown.

Quantitative 5'-RACE with molecular barcodes was used to make the TCR beta libraries. TCRdb re-analysed the 5' RACE reads in MiXCR, keeping a single row per CDR3 protein. The sample contains a few hundred thousand distinct CDR3 sequences, 15% to 20% of which appear only once. General study findings and limits: Disease-linked clones were reportedly significantly enriched in matched ankylosing spondylitis synovial fluid. A motif in TCR beta, a set of about 8 highly homologous variants, appeared characteristic of ankylosing spondylitis blood.

Trimming removed 4 bases at V and 5 bases at J, with 14 bases between. Germline values: CDR1 SGHRS, CDR2 YFSETQ. The CDR3 extends over 14 amino acids. This clonotype was obtained from a male donor with ankylosing spondylitis or in good health (not recorded which). The material sequenced was blood, either unsorted or a sorted T cell fraction (not recorded which). V gene TRBV5-1 combines with J gene TRBJ2-3; D not resolved. DNA for the CDR3: TGCGCCAGCAGCCCTGTCTTGGGGTTAGATACGCAGTATTTT. This translates into CASSPVLGLDTQYF. Full variable domain (outside the CDR3, taken from reference TRBV5-1 and TRBJ2-3): KAGVTQTPRYLIKTRGQQVTLSCSPISGHRSVSWYQQTPGQGLQFLFEYFSETQRNKGNFPGRFSGRQFSNSRSEMNVSTLELGDSALYLCASSPVLGLDTQYFGPGTRLTVL.